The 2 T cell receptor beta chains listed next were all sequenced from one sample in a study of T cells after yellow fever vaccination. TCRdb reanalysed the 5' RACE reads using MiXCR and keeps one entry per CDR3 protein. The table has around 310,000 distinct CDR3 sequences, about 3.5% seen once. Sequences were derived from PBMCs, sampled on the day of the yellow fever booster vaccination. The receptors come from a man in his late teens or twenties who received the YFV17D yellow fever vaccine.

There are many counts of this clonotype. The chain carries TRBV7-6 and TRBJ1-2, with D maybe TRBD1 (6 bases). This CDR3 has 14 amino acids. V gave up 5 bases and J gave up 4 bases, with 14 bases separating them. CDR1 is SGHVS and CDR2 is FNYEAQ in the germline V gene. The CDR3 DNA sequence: TGTGCCAGCAGCCCTGGCCCACAGGGCTATGGCTACACCTTC. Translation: CASSPGPQGYGYTF. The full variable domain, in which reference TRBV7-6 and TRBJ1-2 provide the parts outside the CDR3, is GAGVSQSPRYKVTKRGQDVALRCDPISGHVSLYWYRQALGQGPEFLTYFNYEAQQDKSGLPNDRFSAERPEGSISTLTIQRTEQRDSAMYRCASSPGPQGYGYTFGSGTRLTVV.

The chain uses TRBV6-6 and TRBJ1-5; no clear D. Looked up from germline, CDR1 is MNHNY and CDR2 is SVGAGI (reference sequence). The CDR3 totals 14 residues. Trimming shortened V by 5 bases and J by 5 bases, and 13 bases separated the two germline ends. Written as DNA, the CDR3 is TGTGCCAGCAGTCCCTCAGGCTTGGATCAGCCCCAGCATTTT. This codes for CASSPSGLDQPQHF.